The 9 T cell receptor beta chains below come from one sample, sequenced in a study of blood T cell repertoires in COVID-19. The table came from immunoSEQ multiplex PCR; TCRdb's copy has only in-frame clones and leaves some out. The sample records some 200,000 clones, approximately 84% being singletons. The sample consisted of PBMCs or T cells enriched from blood (not recorded which). These receptor sequences come from a man aged 35-49 years who had recovered from COVID-19.

Written as DNA, the CDR3 is TGCGCCAGCAGCCCGGCGGGGGGGTTAGTGTTTGGCACAGATACGCAGTATTTT. It encodes CASSPAGGLVFGTDTQYF. The chain recombines TRBV5-1 with TRBJ2-3, with 9 positions matching TRBD2. CDR1 and CDR2 (germline): SGHRS, YFSETQ. After removal of 4 bases from V and 1 base from J, the junction contained 13 bases not matched to a gene. The CDR3 contains 18 residues.

The table lists this clone with a count of one. The rearrangement links TRBV25-1 to TRBJ2-3; maybe TRBD1 (7 bases). Trimming took off 4 bases at V and 4 bases at J, with 24 bases between the two ends. Germline loops: CDR1 MGHDK, CDR2 SYGVNS. The CDR3 runs to 18 residues. CDR3 sequence: CASSGAGTAFTGADTQYF. CDR3 DNA: TGTGCCAGCAGTGGGGCCGGGACAGCTTTTACGGGGGCAGATACGCAGTATTTT.

This chain's CDR3 is CSASKAPGTSGGDLYNEQFF. The CDR3 coding sequence is TGCAGTGCTAGTAAGGCCCCTGGGACTAGCGGGGGGGATCTCTACAATGAGCAGTTCTTC. V gene TRBV20-1 combines with J gene TRBJ2-1; 16 bases line up with TRBD2. The V gene's germline CDR1 is DFQATT and CDR2 SNEGSKA (reference sequence). The CDR3 loop spans 20 amino acids. Unmatched junction bases numbered 14, after V lost 3 bases and J lost 3 bases.

The chain recombines TRBV6-5 with TRBJ2-2; possibly TRBD2 for D (7 bases). The CDR3 extends over 14 amino acids. Trimming stripped 7 bases from V and 5 bases from J, with 14 bases between. Germline CDR1 is MNHEY and CDR2 is SVGAGI. The CDR3 DNA reads TGTGCCAGCATTAGGGGGGGGAAGACCGGGGAGCTGTTTTTT. Encoded protein: CASIRGGKTGELFF.

This clone appeared once. V usage is TRBV3-1 (or the pseudogene TRBV3-2) and J usage is TRBJ2-1; 8 bases line up with TRBD1. Germline CDR1 is LGHDT and CDR2 is YNNKEL (reference sequence). V dropped 5 bases and J dropped 6; count of bases not matched to a gene: 3. This CDR3 has 13 residues. CDR3 in DNA: TGTGCCAGCAGCGTAACAGGGGGCAATGAGCAGTTCTTC. Its translation: CASSVTGGNEQFF.

The chain links TRBV3-1 (or the pseudogene TRBV3-2) to TRBJ2-1, with D maybe TRBD1 (5 bases). Between the trimmed V and J ends, which lost 2 bases and 5 bases, there was a span of 16 bases. The CDR3 is 16 amino acids. Germline CDR1 reads LGHDT; CDR2 reads YNNKEL (reference sequence). The CDR3: CASSQYEGVPNNEQFF. In DNA, the CDR3 is TGTGCCAGCAGCCAATACGAAGGGGTCCCAAACAATGAGCAGTTCTTC.

The chain employs TRBV4-3 and TRBJ2-1; 9 nucleotides match TRBD2. With 3 bases clipped from V and 1 base from J, the junction kept 13 bases outside the gene matches. Germline V gene sequence: CDR1 LGHNA, CDR2 YSLEER. CDR3 length: 19 residues. The CDR3 DNA reads as TGCGCCAGCAGCCACCCTAGCGGGGTAGCACAATATTCCTACAATGAGCAGTTCTTC. Its translation: CASSHPSGVAQYSYNEQFF.

The rearrangement links TRBV9 to TRBJ2-2; D is perhaps TRBD2 (6 bases). Trimming pared 3 bases from V and 4 bases from J, leaving 13 bases between. Germline loops: CDR1 SGDLS, CDR2 YYNGEE. The CDR3 has 15 residues. CDR3 loop: CASSGREWGTGELFF. As DNA, the CDR3 is TGTGCCAGCAGCGGCCGGGAGTGGGGCACCGGGGAGCTGTTTTTT.

J is TRBJ1-2 and V is TRBV28, with 7 positions matching TRBD1. Germline V gives CDR1 MDHEN, CDR2 SYDVKM. The CDR3 runs to 14 residues. V lost 4 bases to trimming and J lost 9 bases; unmatched junction nucleotides: 11. DNA for the CDR3: TGTGCCAGCAGTTCCGGGACAGCGAATTATAGCTACACCTTC. As protein: CASSSGTANYSYTF.